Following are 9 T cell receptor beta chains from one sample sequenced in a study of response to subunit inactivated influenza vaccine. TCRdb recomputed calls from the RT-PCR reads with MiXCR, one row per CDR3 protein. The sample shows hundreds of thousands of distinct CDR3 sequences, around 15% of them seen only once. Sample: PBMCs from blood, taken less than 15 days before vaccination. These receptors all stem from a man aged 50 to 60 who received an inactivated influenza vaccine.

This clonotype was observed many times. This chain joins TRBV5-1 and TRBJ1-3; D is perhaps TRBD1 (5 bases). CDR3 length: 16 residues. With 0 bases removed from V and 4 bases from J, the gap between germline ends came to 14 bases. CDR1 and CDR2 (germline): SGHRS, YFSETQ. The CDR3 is CASSLESQGIGNTIYF. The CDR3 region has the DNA TGCGCCAGCAGCTTGGAATCCCAGGGTATAGGAAACACCATATATTTT.

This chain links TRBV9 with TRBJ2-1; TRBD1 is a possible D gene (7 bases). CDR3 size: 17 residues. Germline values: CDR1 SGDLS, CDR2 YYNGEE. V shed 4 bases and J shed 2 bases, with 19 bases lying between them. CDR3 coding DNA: TGTGCCAGCAGCCCGATGGGAGGACAGGTTACCTACAATGAGCAGTTCTTC. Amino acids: CASSPMGGQVTYNEQFF.

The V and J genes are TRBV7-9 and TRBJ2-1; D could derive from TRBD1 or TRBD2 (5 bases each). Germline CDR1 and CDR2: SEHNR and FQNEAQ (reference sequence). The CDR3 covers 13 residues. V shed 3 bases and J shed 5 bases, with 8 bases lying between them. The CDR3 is CASSLGTHNEQFF. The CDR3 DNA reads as TGTGCCAGCAGCTTGGGGACCCACAATGAGCAGTTCTTC.

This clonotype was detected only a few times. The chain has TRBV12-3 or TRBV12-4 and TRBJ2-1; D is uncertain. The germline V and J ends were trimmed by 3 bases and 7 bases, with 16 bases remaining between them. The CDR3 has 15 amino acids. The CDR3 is CASSFWQNMRNEQFF. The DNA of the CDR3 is TGTGCCAGCAGTTTTTGGCAGAACATGAGAAATGAGCAGTTCTTC.

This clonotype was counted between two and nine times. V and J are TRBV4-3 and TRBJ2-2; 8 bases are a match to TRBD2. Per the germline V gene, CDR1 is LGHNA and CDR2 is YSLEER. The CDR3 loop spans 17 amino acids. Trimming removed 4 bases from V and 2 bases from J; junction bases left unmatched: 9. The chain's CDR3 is CASSPSLTSGNTGELFF. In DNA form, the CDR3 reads TGCGCCAGCAGCCCCAGCCTTACTAGCGGCAACACCGGGGAGCTGTTTTTT.

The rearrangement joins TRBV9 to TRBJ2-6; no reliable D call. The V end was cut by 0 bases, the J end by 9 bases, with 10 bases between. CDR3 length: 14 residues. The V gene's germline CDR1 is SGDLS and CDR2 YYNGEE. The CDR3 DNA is TGTGCCAGCAGCGTAGGGCGCCGGGTCAACGTCCTGACTTTC. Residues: CASSVGRRVNVLTF.

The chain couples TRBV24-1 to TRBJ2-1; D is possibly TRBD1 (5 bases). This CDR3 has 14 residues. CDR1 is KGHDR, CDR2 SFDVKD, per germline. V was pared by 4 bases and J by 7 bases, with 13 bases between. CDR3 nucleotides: TGTGCCACCAGTGACTTCCCCAGGGCGAATGAGCAGTTCTTC. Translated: CATSDFPRANEQFF.

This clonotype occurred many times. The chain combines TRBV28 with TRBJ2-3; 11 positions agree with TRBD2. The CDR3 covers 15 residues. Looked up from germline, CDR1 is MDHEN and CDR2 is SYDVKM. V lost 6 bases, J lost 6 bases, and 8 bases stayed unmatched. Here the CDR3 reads CASRLLAGVVDTQYF. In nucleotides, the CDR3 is TGTGCCAGCAGACTACTAGCGGGAGTCGTTGATACGCAGTATTTT.

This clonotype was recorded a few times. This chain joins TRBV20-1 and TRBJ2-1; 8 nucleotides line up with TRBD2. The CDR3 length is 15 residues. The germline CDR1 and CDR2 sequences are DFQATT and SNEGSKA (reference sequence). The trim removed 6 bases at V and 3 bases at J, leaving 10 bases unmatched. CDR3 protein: CSAQTPSGYYNEQFF. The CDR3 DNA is TGCAGTGCCCAAACCCCTAGCGGGTACTACAATGAGCAGTTCTTC.